What follows are 21 T cell receptor beta chains derived from one specimen sequenced in a study of Graves' ophthalmopathy and Graves' hyperthyroidism. RNA transcripts were the source from which TCR beta CDR3 regions were amplified. Second-round multiplex PCR came after first-round RT-PCR with HTBI primers. TCRdb fed the multiplex PCR reads into MiXCR, producing one record per CDR3 protein. The sample yields 1 million to 1.3 million distinct CDR3 sequences, roughly 35% seen once. The material sequenced was peripheral blood or thyroid tissue (not recorded which). The source of these receptors is an adult man with Graves' hyperthyroidism.

The rearrangement links TRBV4-2 to TRBJ1-1; 7 bases are a match to TRBD1. This CDR3 region has 15 residues. V was pared by 0 bases and J by 4 bases, with 5 bases of the junction left unmatched. CDR1 LGHNA and CDR2 YNFKEQ come from the germline V gene. The CDR3 loop is CASSQETGPSTEAFF. The CDR3 nucleotides are TGTGCCAGCAGCCAAGAGACAGGGCCGAGCACTGAAGCTTTCTTT.

This clonotype was picked up many times. The chain links TRBV7-9 to TRBJ1-6; D not resolved. Germline CDR1 SEHNR, CDR2 FQNEAQ (reference sequence). This CDR3 is 14 amino acids long. V was trimmed by 2 bases and J by 5 bases, leaving 7 bases between them. The CDR3 is CASSLRADNSPLHF. CDR3 DNA: TGTGCCAGCAGCTTAAGGGCAGATAATTCACCCCTCCACTTT.

The chain employs TRBV12-3 or TRBV12-4 and TRBJ1-4, with D possibly TRBD1 on 5 matching bases. V was shortened by 6 bases and J by 6 bases, with 8 bases between the two germline ends. This CDR3 has 12 amino acids. DNA of the CDR3: TGTGCCAGCAGGTCGGGGGATGAAAAACTGTTTTTT. Its protein is CASRSGDEKLFF.

The V gene is TRBV3-1, the J gene TRBJ1-4, with 8 bases lining up with TRBD1. The CDR3 extends over 13 amino acids. Germline values: CDR1 LGHDT, CDR2 YNNKEL (reference sequence). V lost 6 bases, J lost 7 bases, and 4 bases stayed unmatched. CDR3 sequence: CASRGQGPEKLFF. The CDR3 DNA reads TGTGCCAGCAGAGGACAGGGACCTGAAAAACTGTTTTTT. Supplemented by reference TRBV3-1 and TRBJ1-4, the full variable domain reads DTAVSQTPKYLVTQMGNDKSIKCEQNLGHDTMYWYKQDSKKFLKIMFSYNNKELIINETVPNRFSPKSPDKAHLNLHINSLELGDSAVYFCASRGQGPEKLFFGSGTQLSVL.

The chain links TRBV25-1 to TRBJ2-5, with 7 nucleotides matching TRBD1. The CDR3 totals 15 residues. The junction had 9 bases not matched to a gene; V was cut back by 1 base and J by 7 bases. Germline CDR1 and CDR2: MGHDK and SYGVNS. The CDR3 bases are TGTGCCAGCAGTGAATCTAGGGGGCCCCAGGGGACCCAGTACTTC. Its protein is CASSESRGPQGTQYF.

The chain is built from TRBV18 and TRBJ2-7; D call uncertain. Trimming cost V 2 bases and J 1 base, with 15 bases left between them. Germline loops: CDR1 KGHSH, CDR2 LQKENI. The CDR3 length is 16 residues. Written as DNA, the CDR3 is TGTGCCAGCTCACCAAAGGGCCTGCGGATTTCCTACGAGCAGTACTTC. This encodes CASSPKGLRISYEQYF. Variable domain in full (rest from reference TRBV18 and TRBJ2-7): NAGVMQNPRHLVRRRGQEARLRCSPMKGHSHVYWYRQLPEEGLKFMVYLQKENIIDESGMPKERFSAEFPKEGPSILRIQQVVRGDSAAYFCASSPKGLRISYEQYFGPGTRLTVT.

This clonotype was seen at least ten times. This CDR3 reads CASSAWTDANEKLFF. In nucleotides, the CDR3 is TGTGCCAGCAGCGCCTGGACAGACGCTAATGAAAAACTGTTTTTT. This chain uses TRBV9 with TRBJ1-4; possibly TRBD1 for D (6 bases). The CDR3 consists of 15 residues. Germline V CDR1 and CDR2: SGDLS, YYNGEE. V was cut by 3 bases and J by 3 bases, with 12 bases left in between.

The chain has TRBV6-1 and TRBJ2-7, with 10 bases lining up with TRBD1. The germline V gene has CDR1 MNHNS and CDR2 SASEGT. This CDR3 comprises 15 residues. V was clipped by 3 bases and J by 2 bases; unmatched bases: 4. CDR3 nucleotide sequence: TGTGCCAGCAGTGATGGGGACAGGGGCCCCTACGAGCAGTACTTC. Its translation: CASSDGDRGPYEQYF.

This sequence joins TRBV5-6 and TRBJ1-2; 10 positions match TRBD1. The CDR3 contains 14 residues. V trimming: 2 bases; J trimming: 6 bases; junction bases outside the gene matches: 4. Germline V gives CDR1 SGHDT, CDR2 YYEEEE. The DNA for the CDR3 is TGTGCCAGCAGCTTAGGGACAGGGGTCAATGGCTACACCTTC. Its translation is CASSLGTGVNGYTF.

This clonotype came up many times. The chain combines TRBV7-9 with TRBJ1-5; D gene uncertain. CDR3 length: 14 amino acids. Looked up from germline, CDR1 is SEHNR and CDR2 is FQNEAQ (reference sequence). Trimming cost V 5 bases and J 0 bases, with 8 bases left between them. The CDR3 region has the DNA TGTGCCAGCAGCCCCATCTTTAGCAATCAGCCCCAGCATTTT. Residues: CASSPIFSNQPQHF.

There are a few counts of this clonotype. V usage is TRBV19 and J usage is TRBJ2-2; D may be TRBD1 (6 bases). CDR1 is LNHDA and CDR2 is SQIVND in the germline V gene (reference sequence). V was shortened by 7 bases and J by 8 bases, with 11 bases between the two germline ends. The CDR3 sequence is 12 residues long. The CDR3 coding sequence is TGTGCCAGTAACCAGGGGCCTGGGGAGCTGTTTTTT. Translation gives CASNQGPGELFF.

In regard to this clonotype: A much larger clone lies a single base off, so this may be a read error. The chain is built from TRBV7-8 and TRBJ1-6; D is unclear. Germline V gene data show CDR1 as SGHVS and CDR2 as FQNEAQ. The V gene lost 2 bases and the J gene lost 9 bases, with 14 bases spanning the gap. There are 15 residues in the CDR3. The CDR3 reads CASSLTVASVSPLHF. For the CDR3, the DNA is TGTGCCAGCAGCTTAACTGTGGCATCAGTTTCACCCCTCCACTTT.

The rearrangement uses TRBV7-2 and TRBJ2-7; D ambiguous. Germline V gene sequence: CDR1 SGHTA, CDR2 FQGNSA. This CDR3 has 13 amino acids. Trimming cost V 4 bases and J 5 bases, with 12 bases left between them. The CDR3 loop is CASSSHRRDEQYF. In DNA form, the CDR3 reads TGTGCCAGCAGCTCACACAGACGCGACGAGCAGTACTTC.

As DNA, the CDR3 is TGTGCCACCAGTGATCAAGGACTAGCGGATCAAGAGACCCAGTACTTC. It is translated as CATSDQGLADQETQYF. V gene TRBV24-1 combines with J gene TRBJ2-5, with TRBD2 matching 10 bases. The CDR3 contains 16 residues. Germline trimming cut 3 bases from V and 2 bases from J; bases unmatched to any gene: 5. From germline, CDR1 is KGHDR and CDR2 SFDVKD.

In regard to this clonotype: As the CDR3 is not closed by the conserved phenylalanine or tryptophan, this likely results from a read error. The DNA is left out, because the CDR3 cannot be placed on it with certainty; the CDR3 is given as TCRdb lists it. The rearrangement uses TRBV2 and TRBJ1-1; the table's D call of TRBD1 was not tested on the DNA. Germline CDR1 is SNHLY and CDR2 is FYNNEI. 10 amino acids form the CDR3, both terminal residues included. CDR3 residues: CAAEGTGDYS.

Many counts were recorded for this clonotype. The chain recombines TRBV20-1 with TRBJ2-7; 14 nucleotides line up with TRBD2. Germline values: CDR1 DFQATT, CDR2 SNEGSKA (reference sequence). The CDR3 extends over 15 amino acids. Trimming took 6 bases from V and 1 from J; bases not matched to a gene: 5. CDR3: CSAIGTSGGSYEQYF. The CDR3, as DNA: TGCAGTGCCATCGGGACTAGCGGGGGTTCCTACGAGCAGTACTTC.

Note on this clonotype: Just one base apart from a much larger clone, this may be a read error. The chain recombines TRBV5-5 with TRBJ1-1; a weak D match, TRBD1 (5 bases). CDR3 size: 16 residues. The germline V gene has CDR1 SGHKS and CDR2 YYEKEE (reference sequence). Trimming pared 1 base from V and 4 bases from J, leaving 17 bases between. The CDR3 here is CASSLLGWQGLTEAFF. CDR3 in DNA: TGTGCCAGCAGCTTGCTTGGGTGGCAGGGCCTCACTGAAGCTTTCTTT.

This chain links TRBV7-8 with TRBJ2-7, with D maybe TRBD1 (6 bases). Germline lookup yields CDR1 SGHVS and CDR2 FQNEAQ. CDR3 length equals 17 residues. The V end lost 1 base, the J end lost 3 bases, and 19 bases lay between the germline ends. DNA of the CDR3: TGTGCCAGCAGCTTAGGAGTCAGGGGTCCCACCCTCTACGAGCAGTACTTC. It yields the protein CASSLGVRGPTLYEQYF. The full variable domain, rest sourced from reference TRBV7-8 and TRBJ2-7, is GAGVSQSPRYKVAKRGQDVALRCDPISGHVSLFWYQQALGQGPEFLTYFQNEAQLDKSGLPSDRFFAERPEGSVSTLKIQRTQQEDSAVYLCASSLGVRGPTLYEQYFGPGTRLTVT.

This clonotype was counted at least ten times. The chain is built from TRBV29-1 and TRBJ2-2, with TRBD1 identical over 7 bases. The trim removed 1 base at V and 6 bases at J, leaving 5 bases unmatched. The germline V gene has CDR1 SQVTM and CDR2 ANQGSEA. This CDR3 has 14 residues. In DNA form, the CDR3 reads TGCAGCGTTGAAGTCCGACAGGGTGCCGGGGAGCTGTTTTTT. Protein: CSVEVRQGAGELFF.

This clonotype was detected once. V gene TRBV20-1 combines with J gene TRBJ1-1; TRBD1 might be the D (5 bases). CDR3 length: 15 residues. The germline V gene encodes CDR1 DFQATT and CDR2 SNEGSKA (reference sequence). Trimming removed 0 bases at V and 4 bases at J, with 15 bases between. The CDR3 DNA is TGCAGTGCTAGAGAGGTCAGGGTGGGGGGCACTGAAGCTTTCTTT. Translating it yields CSAREVRVGGTEAFF.

This clonotype turned up a few times. V is TRBV6-5 and J is TRBJ2-5, with D perhaps matching TRBD1 (8 bases). Trimming left V 6 bases short and J 4 bases short, with 30 bases between. CDR1 is MNHEY and CDR2 is SVGAGI in the germline V gene. The CDR3 extends over 19 amino acids. CDR3 in DNA: TGTGCCAGCAGCCCTAACGGACAGGGAAGGAGGGCGGGGGCAGAGACCCAGTACTTC. It is translated as CASSPNGQGRRAGAETQYF.